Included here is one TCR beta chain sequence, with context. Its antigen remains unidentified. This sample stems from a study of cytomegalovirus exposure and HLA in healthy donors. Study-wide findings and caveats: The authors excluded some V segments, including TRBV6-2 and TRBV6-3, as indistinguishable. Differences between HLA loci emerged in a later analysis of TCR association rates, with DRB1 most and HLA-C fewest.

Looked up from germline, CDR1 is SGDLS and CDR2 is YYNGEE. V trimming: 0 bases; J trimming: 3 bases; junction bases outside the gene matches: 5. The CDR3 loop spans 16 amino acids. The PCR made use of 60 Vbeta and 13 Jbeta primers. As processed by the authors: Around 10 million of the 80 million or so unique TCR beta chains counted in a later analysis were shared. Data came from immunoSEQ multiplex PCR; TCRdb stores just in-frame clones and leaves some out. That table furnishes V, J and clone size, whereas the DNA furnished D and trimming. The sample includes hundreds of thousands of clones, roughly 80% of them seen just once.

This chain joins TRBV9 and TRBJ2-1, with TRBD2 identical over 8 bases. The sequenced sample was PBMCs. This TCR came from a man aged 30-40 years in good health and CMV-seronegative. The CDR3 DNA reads TGTGCCAGCAGCGTAGTATCGGCGGGGGGCTACAATGAGCAGTTCTTC. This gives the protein CASSVVSAGGYNEQFF.